Given below is one T cell receptor beta chain in context. This sample is drawn from a study of blood T cell repertoires in COVID-19. Study as a whole: The analysed material was cDNA or gDNA that came from T cells, B-cell-depleted T cells, or PBMCs.

Using immunoSEQ multiplex PCR, the repertoire was profiled, and TCRdb retains in-frame clones only, with some absent. Of just under 100,000 clones listed, around 83% are singletons. The V gene end was trimmed by 1 base and the J gene end by 4 bases; junction bases not matched to a gene: 4. This CDR3 is built from 15 residues. Germline CDR1 reads LGHDT; CDR2 reads YNNKEL (reference sequence). Sequences were obtained from peripheral blood. V usage is TRBV3-1 (or the pseudogene TRBV3-2) and J usage is TRBJ1-3, with 7 bases lining up with TRBD1. The receptor was isolated from a woman aged 55-69 years in a cohort sampled during active or convalescent COVID-19. DNA for the CDR3: TGTGCCAGCAGCCAAGCGGGGACAGCCGGAAACACCATATATTTT. This translates into CASSQAGTAGNTIYF.